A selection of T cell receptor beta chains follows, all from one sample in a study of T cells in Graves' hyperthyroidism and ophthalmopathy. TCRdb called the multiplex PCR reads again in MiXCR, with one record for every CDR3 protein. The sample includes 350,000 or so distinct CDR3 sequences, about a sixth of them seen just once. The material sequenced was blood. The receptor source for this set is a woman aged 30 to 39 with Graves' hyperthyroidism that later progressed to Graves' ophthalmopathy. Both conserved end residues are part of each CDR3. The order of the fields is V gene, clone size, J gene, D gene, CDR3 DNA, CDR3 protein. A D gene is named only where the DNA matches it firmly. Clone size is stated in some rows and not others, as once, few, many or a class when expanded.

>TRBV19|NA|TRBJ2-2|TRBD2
TGTGCCAGTAGTCCCTGGGGAGGGCATACCGGGGAGCTGTTTTTT
CASSPWGGHTGELFF
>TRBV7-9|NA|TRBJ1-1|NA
TGTGCCAGCAGCTTAGGGGGCGGGGGGAACACTGAAGCTTTCTTT
CASSLGGGGNTEAFF
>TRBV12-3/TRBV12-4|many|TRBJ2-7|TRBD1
TGTGCCAGCAGGGCCTCAGGGGGCACCTACGAGCAGTACTTC
CASRASGGTYEQYF
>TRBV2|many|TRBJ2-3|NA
TGTGCCAGCAAGGTACAGGGAACAGATACGCAGTATTTT
CASKVQGTDTQYF
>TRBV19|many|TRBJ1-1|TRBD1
TGTGCCAGTAGTATAGTTGGGGGACAGGGTATCAACACTGAAGCTTTCTTT
CASSIVGGQGINTEAFF
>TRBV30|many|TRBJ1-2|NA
TGTGCCTGGAGTGTGTGGGGCAGCTATGGCTACACCTTC
CAWSVWGSYGYTF
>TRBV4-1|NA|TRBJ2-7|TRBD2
TGCGCCAGCAGCCCCGTCCCCTTAGCGGGAGGGCCTAACGAGCAGTACTTC
CASSPVPLAGGPNEQYF
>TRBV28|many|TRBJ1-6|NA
TGTGCCAGCAACCCTGGGGGGGGAATGGGGTCACCCCTCCACTTT
CASNPGGGMGSPLHF
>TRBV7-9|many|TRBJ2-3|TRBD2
TGTGCCAGCAGCCATGGCCGGGGCGGGAGCCGAGATACGCAGTATTTT
CASSHGRGGSRDTQYF
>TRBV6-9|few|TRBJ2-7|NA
TGTGCCAGCAGTTACCAGGGAGGCTACGAGCAGTACTTC
CASSYQGGYEQYF
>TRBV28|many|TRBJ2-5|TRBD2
TGTGCCAGCAGTTTAGGCGGGAGTGCGGGAGAGACCCAGTACTTC
CASSLGGSAGETQYF
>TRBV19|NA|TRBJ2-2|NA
TGTGCCAGTAGTGCAGCGTTTAACACCGGGGAGCTGTTTTTT
CASSAAFNTGELFF
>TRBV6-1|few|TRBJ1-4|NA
TGTGCCAGCAGTTTGGGACATAATGAAAAACTGTTTTTT
CASSLGHNEKLFF
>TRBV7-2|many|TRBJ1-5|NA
TGTGCCAGCAGTTCGCGGGTAGGGCATCAGCCCCAGCATTTT
CASSSRVGHQPQHF
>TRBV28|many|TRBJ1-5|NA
TGTGCCAGCAGTTGGGGAATGAGGGGGGGCAATCAGCCCCAGCATTTT
CASSWGMRGGNQPQHF
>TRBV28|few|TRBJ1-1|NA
TGTGCCAGCAGCCCTAGGGTAGGCAACACTGAAGCTTTCTTT
CASSPRVGNTEAFF